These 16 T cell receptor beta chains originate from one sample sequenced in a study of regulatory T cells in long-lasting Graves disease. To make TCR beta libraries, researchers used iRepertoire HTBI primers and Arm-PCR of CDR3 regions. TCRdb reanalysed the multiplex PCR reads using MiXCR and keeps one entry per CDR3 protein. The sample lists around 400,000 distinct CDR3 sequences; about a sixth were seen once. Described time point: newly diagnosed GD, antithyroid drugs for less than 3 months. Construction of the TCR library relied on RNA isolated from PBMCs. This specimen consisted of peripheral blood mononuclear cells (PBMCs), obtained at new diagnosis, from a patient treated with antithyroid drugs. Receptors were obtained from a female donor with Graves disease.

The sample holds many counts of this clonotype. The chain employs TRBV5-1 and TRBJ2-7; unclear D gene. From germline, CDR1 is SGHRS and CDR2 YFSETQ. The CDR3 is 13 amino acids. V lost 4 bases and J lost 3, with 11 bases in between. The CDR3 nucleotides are TGCGCCAGCAGCCACCCCGATATCTACGAGCAGTACTTC. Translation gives CASSHPDIYEQYF. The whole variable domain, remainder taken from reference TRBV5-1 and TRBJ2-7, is KAGVTQTPRYLIKTRGQQVTLSCSPISGHRSVSWYQQTPGQGLQFLFEYFSETQRNKGNFPGRFSGRQFSNSRSEMNVSTLELGDSALYLCASSHPDIYEQYFGPGTRLTVT.

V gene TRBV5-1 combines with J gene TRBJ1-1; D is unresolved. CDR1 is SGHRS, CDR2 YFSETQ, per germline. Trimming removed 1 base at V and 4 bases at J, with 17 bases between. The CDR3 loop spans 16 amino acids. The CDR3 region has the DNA TGCGCCAGCAGCTTGTTCGGTCATCGGGGAGGCACTGAAGCTTTCTTT. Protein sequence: CASSLFGHRGGTEAFF.

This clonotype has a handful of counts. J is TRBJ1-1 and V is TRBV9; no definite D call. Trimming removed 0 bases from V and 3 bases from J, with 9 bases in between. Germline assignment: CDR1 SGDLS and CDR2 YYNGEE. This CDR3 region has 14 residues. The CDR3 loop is CASSVAGRHTEAFF. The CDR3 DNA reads TGTGCCAGCAGCGTAGCCGGCAGGCACACTGAAGCTTTCTTT. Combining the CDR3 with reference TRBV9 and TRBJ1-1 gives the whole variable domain DSGVTQTPKHLITATGQRVTLRCSPRSGDLSVYWYQQSLDQGLQFLIQYYNGEERAKGNILERFSAQQFPDLHSELNLSSLELGDSALYFCASSVAGRHTEAFFGQGTRLTVV.

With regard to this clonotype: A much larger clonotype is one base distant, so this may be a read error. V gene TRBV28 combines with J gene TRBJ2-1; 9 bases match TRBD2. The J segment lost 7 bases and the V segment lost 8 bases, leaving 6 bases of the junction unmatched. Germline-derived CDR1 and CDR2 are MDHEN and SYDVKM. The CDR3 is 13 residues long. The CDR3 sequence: CASLAGRRNEQFF. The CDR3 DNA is TGTGCCAGCCTAGCGGGAAGGAGAAATGAGCAGTTCTTC.

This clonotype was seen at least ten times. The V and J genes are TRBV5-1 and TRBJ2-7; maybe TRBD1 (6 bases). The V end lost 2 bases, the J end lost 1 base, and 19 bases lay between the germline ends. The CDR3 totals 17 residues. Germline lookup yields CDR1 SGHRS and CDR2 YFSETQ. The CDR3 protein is CASSLRPTGTQSYEQYF. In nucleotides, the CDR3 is TGCGCCAGCAGCTTACGACCCACCGGGACACAATCCTACGAGCAGTACTTC.

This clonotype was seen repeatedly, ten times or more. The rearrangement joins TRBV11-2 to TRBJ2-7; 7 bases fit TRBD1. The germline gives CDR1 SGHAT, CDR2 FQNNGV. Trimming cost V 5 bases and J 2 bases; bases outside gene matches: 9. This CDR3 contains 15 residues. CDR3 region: CASSDYRDRTYEQYF. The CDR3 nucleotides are TGTGCCAGCAGCGACTACCGGGACAGAACCTACGAGCAGTACTTC.

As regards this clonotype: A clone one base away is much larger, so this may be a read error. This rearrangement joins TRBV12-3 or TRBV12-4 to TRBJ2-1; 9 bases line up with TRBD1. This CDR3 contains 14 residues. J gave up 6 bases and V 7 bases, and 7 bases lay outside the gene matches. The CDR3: CASIRGQGRNEQFF. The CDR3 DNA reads TGTGCCAGCATCCGGGGACAGGGCCGCAATGAGCAGTTCTTC.

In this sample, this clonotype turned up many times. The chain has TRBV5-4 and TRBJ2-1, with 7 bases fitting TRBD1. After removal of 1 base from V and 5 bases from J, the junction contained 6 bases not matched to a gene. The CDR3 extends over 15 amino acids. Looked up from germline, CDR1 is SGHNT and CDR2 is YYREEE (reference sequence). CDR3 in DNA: TGTGCCAGCAGCTTGCGCCCACAGGGGAACAATGAGCAGTTCTTC. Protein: CASSLRPQGNNEQFF. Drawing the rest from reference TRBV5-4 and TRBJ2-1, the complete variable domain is ETGVTQSPTHLIKTRGQQVTLRCSSQSGHNTVSWYQQALGQGPQFIFQYYREEENGRGNFPPRFSGLQFPNYSSELNVNALELDDSALYLCASSLRPQGNNEQFFGPGTRLTVL.

The CDR3 sequence: CATSVTAGRTYNEQFF. The CDR3 coding sequence is TGTGCCACCAGTGTCACCGCCGGGCGGACCTACAATGAGCAGTTCTTC. V usage is TRBV24-1 and J usage is TRBJ2-1, with D uncertain. The CDR3 extends over 16 amino acids. Germline assignment: CDR1 KGHDR and CDR2 SFDVKD. Trimming shortened V by 5 bases and J by 2 bases, and 15 bases separated the two germline ends.

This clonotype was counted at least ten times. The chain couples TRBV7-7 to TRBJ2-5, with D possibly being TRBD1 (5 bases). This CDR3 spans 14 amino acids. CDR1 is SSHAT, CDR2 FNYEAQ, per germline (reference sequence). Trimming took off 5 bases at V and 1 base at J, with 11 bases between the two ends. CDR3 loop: CASSPQGPQETQYF. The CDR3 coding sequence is TGTGCCAGCAGCCCCCAGGGTCCCCAAGAGACCCAGTACTTC.

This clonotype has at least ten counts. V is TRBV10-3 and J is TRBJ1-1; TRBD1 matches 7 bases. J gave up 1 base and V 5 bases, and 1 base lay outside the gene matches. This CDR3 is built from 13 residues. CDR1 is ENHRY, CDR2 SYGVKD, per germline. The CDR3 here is CAISRTGNTEAFF. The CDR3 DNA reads TGTGCCATCAGTAGGACAGGGAACACTGAAGCTTTCTTT.

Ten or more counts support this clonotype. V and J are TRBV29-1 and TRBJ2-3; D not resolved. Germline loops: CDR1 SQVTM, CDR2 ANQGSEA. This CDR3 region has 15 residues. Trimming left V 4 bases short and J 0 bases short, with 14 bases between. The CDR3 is CSVGLRHTSTDTQYF. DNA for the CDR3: TGCAGCGTTGGTCTACGACACACTAGCACAGATACGCAGTATTTT.

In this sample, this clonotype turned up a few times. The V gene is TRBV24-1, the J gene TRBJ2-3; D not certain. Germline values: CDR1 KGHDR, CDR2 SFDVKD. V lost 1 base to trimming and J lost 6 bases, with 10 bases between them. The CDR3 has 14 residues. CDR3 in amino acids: CATSDFKDADTQYF. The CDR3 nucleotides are TGTGCCACCAGTGATTTTAAGGACGCTGATACGCAGTATTTT.

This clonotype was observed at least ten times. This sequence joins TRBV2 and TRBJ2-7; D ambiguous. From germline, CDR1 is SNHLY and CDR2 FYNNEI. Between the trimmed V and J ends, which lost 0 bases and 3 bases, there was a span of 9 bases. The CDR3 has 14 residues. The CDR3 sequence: CASSEAPENYEQYF. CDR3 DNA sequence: TGTGCCAGCAGTGAAGCGCCCGAGAACTACGAGCAGTACTTC.

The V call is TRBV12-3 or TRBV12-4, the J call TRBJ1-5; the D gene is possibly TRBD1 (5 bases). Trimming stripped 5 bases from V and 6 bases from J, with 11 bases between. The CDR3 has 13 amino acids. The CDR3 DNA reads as TGTGCCAGCAGTCAGCAGGGTTCTCAGCCCCAGCATTTT. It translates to CASSQQGSQPQHF.

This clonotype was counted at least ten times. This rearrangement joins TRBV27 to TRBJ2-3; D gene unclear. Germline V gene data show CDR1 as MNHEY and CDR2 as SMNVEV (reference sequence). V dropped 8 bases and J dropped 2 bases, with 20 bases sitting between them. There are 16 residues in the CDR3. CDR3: CASLRKAASLTDTQYF. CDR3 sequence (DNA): TGTGCCAGCCTCCGGAAAGCCGCATCCCTCACAGATACGCAGTATTTT.